This T cell receptor beta chain emerged from a study of blood T cell repertoires in COVID-19. The CDR3 length is 11 residues. Trimming took off 3 bases at V and 14 bases at J, with 13 bases between the two ends. In the source study's methods: For nucleated cells, counts were estimated from reference gene primer amplification. TCRdb keeps only in-frame clones here, not all; method: immunoSEQ multiplex PCR. That table gives V, J and clone size, and the DNA gave D and trimming. The data hold approximately 300,000 clones, with 90% observed a single time. Within 2 weeks of study entry, exposed participants had contacted a PCR-confirmed or clinician-diagnosed COVID-19 case.

This sequence joins TRBV12-3 or TRBV12-4 and TRBJ1-2; a weak D match, TRBD1 (5 bases). The TCR originated in a young woman who had been exposed to COVID-19. Sequenced: PBMCs or T cells enriched from blood (not recorded which). The CDR3 region is CASSLGGIGTF. CDR3 coding DNA: TGTGCCAGCAGTTTGGGGGGGATAGGAACCTTC.